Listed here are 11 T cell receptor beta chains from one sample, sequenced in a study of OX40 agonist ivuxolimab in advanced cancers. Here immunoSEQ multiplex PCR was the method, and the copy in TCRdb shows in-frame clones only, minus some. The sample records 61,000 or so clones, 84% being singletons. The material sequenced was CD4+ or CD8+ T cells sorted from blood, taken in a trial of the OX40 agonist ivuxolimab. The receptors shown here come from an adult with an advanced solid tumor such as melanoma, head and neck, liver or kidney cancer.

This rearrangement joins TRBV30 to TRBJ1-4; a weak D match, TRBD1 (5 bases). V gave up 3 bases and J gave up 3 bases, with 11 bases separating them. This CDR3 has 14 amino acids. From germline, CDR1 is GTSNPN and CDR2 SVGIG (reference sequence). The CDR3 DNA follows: TGTGCCTGGAGGGGCCGGGGGGCTAATGAAAAACTGTTTTTT. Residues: CAWRGRGANEKLFF. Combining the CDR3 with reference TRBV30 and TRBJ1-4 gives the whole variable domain SQTIHQWPATLVQPVGSPLSLECTVEGTSNPNLYWYRQAAGRGLQLLFYSVGIGQISSEVPQNLSASRPQDRQFILSSKKLLLSDSGFYLCAWRGRGANEKLFFGSGTQLSVL.

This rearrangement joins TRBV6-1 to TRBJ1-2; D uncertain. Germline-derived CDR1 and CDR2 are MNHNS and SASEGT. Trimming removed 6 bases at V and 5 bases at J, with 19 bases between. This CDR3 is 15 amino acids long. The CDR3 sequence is CASRPRSESPYGYTF. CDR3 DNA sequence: TGTGCCAGCAGGCCGAGATCAGAAAGCCCGTATGGCTACACCTTC.

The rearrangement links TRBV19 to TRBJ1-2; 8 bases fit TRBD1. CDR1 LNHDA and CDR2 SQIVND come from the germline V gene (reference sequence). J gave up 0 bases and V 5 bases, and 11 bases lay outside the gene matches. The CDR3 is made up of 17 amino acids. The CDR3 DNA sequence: TGTGCCAGTAGTCCTAGGACAGGGATTGAAGCTAACTATGGCTACACCTTC. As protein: CASSPRTGIEANYGYTF. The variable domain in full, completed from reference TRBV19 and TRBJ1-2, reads DGGITQSPKYLFRKEGQNVTLSCEQNLNHDAMYWYRQDPGQGLRLIYYSQIVNDFQKGDIAEGYSVSREKKESFPLTVTSAQKNPTAFYLCASSPRTGIEANYGYTFGSGTRLTVV.

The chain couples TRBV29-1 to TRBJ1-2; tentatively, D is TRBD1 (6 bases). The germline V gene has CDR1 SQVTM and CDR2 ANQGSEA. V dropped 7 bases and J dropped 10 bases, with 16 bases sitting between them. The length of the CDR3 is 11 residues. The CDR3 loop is CSAGTIEDYTF. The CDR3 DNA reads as TGCAGCGCTGGGACAATAGAGGACTACACCTTC.

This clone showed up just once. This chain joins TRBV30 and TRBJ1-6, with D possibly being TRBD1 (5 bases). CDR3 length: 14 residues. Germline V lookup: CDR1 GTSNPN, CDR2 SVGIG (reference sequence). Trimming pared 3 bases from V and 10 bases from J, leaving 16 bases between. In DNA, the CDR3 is TGTGCCTGGAGAGGGGTGACCACAGGCTCACCCCTCCACTTT. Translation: CAWRGVTTGSPLHF.

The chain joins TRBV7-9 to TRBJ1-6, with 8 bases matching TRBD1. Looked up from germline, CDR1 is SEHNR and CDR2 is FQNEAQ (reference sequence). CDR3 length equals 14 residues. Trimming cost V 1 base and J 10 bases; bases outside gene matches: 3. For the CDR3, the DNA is TGTGCCAGCAGCTTAGGGACAGGGCGATCACCCCTCCACTTT. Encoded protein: CASSLGTGRSPLHF.

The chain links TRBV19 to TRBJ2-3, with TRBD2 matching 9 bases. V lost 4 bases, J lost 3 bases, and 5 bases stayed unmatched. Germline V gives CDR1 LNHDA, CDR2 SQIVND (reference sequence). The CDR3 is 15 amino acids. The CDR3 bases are TGTGCCAGTAGTACGATAGCGGGAGTAACAGATACGCAGTATTTT. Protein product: CASSTIAGVTDTQYF.

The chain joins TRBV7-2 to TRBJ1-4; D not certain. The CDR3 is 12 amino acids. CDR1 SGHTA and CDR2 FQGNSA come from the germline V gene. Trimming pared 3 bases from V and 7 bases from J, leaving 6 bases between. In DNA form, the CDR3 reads TGTGCCAGCAGCTTGGTCGGTGAAAAACTGTTTTTT. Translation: CASSLVGEKLFF.

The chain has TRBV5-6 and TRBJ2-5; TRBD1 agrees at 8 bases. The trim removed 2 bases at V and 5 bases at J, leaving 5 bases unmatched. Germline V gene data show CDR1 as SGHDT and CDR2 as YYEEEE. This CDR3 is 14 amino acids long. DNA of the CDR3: TGTGCCAGCAGCTTTCAGGGGGCCGGGGAGACCCAGTACTTC. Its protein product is CASSFQGAGETQYF.

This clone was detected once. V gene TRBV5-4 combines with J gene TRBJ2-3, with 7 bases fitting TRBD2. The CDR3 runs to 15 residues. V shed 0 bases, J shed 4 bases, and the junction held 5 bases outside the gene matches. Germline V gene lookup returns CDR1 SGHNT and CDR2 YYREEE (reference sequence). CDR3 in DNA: TGTGCCAGCAGCTTGGCCAATAGCGGGTCAGATACGCAGTATTTT. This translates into CASSLANSGSDTQYF.

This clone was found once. The CDR3 protein is CAWSVGRLDTQYF. CDR3 bases: TGTGCCTGGAGTGTGGGTAGGTTGGATACGCAGTATTTT. The chain couples TRBV30 to TRBJ2-3; no firm D call. The CDR3 is 13 amino acids. Between the trimmed V and J ends, which lost 0 bases and 6 bases, there was a span of 10 bases. Germline CDR1 and CDR2: GTSNPN and SVGIG (reference sequence).